Below are 11 T cell receptor beta chains sequenced from a single sample in a study of long-term antiretroviral therapy in people with HIV. Running of the v3.0 immunoSEQ assay took place at survey level. Profiling relied on immunoSEQ multiplex PCR, and the TCRdb table lists in-frame clones only, not all of them. Here the sample spans fewer than 15,000 clones, around three quarters being singletons. This specimen consisted of unsorted PBMCs, obtained 0.8 years before starting antiretroviral therapy. These TCRs come from a woman aged 40-49 years with HIV.

CDR3 loop: CASSSRPRQNQPQHF. CDR3 nucleotide sequence: TGTGCCAGCAGTTCCCGGCCACGTCAAAATCAGCCCCAGCATTTT. The chain links TRBV6-4 to TRBJ1-5; D is uncertain. This CDR3 region has 15 residues. Germline CDR1 and CDR2: MRHNA and SNTAGT. V dropped 5 bases and J dropped 4 bases, with 15 bases sitting between them.

This clone was seen only once. The chain has TRBV7-7 and TRBJ2-5, with D possibly being TRBD1 or TRBD2 (6 bases each). V gave up 5 bases and J gave up 0 bases, with 13 bases separating them. Germline V lookup: CDR1 SSHAT, CDR2 FNYEAQ (reference sequence). This CDR3 contains 15 residues. The CDR3 region has the DNA TGTGCCAGCAGCCTAGGGGGGACCCACCAAGAGACCCAGTACTTC. Translation: CASSLGGTHQETQYF. Based on the CDR3 plus reference TRBV7-7 and TRBJ2-5, the full variable domain is GAGVSQSPRYKVTKRGQDVTLRCDPISSHATLYWYQQALGQGPEFLTYFNYEAQPDKSGLPSDRFSAERPEGSISTLTIQRTEQRDSAMYRCASSLGGTHQETQYFGPGTRLLVL.

The chain links TRBV19 to TRBJ2-2; D gene ambiguous. This CDR3 is 13 amino acids long. The V end lost 6 bases, the J end lost 4 bases, and 9 bases lay between the germline ends. CDR1 LNHDA and CDR2 SQIVND come from the germline V gene (reference sequence). The chain's CDR3 is CASRKIPTGELFF. The CDR3 DNA reads TGTGCCAGTAGAAAGATCCCCACCGGGGAGCTGTTTTTT.

This clone was detected once. The chain links TRBV7-8 to TRBJ1-1, with TRBD1 matching over 7 bases. Trimming at V came to 4 bases and at J to 4 bases, leaving 9 bases not matched to a gene. The CDR3 is made up of 15 amino acids. The germline V gene has CDR1 SGHVS and CDR2 FQNEAQ. The CDR3 DNA sequence: TGTGCCAGCAGCTACCGGGAGGGGGCGAGCACTGAAGCTTTCTTT. It encodes CASSYREGASTEAFF.

This chain joins TRBV5-4 and TRBJ2-7; no clear D. The CDR3 is made up of 11 amino acids. The ends were cut back, 0 bases at V and 2 bases at J, with 0 bases in the middle. Germline assignment: CDR1 SGHNT and CDR2 YYREEE (reference sequence). Here the CDR3 reads CASSLAYEQYF. For the CDR3, the DNA is TGTGCCAGCAGCTTGGCCTACGAGCAGTACTTC.

V and J are TRBV2 and TRBJ1-3; D unclear. V was shortened by 2 bases and J by 2 bases, with 10 bases between the two germline ends. The V gene's germline CDR1 is SNHLY and CDR2 FYNNEI. The CDR3 covers 15 residues. The DNA for the CDR3 is TGTGCCAGCAGTGAAAACAGCCACCCTGGAAACACCATATATTTT. Encoded protein: CASSENSHPGNTIYF.

V gene TRBV5-1 combines with J gene TRBJ1-4; no firm D call. Trimming took 5 bases from V and 0 from J, leaving 5 bases between them. The germline V gene has CDR1 SGHRS and CDR2 YFSETQ. This CDR3 is 13 amino acids long. The CDR3 region is CASSWATNEKLFF. The CDR3 DNA follows: TGCGCCAGCAGTTGGGCAACTAATGAAAAACTGTTTTTT.

V and J are TRBV28 and TRBJ2-7; 8 nucleotides agree with TRBD2. This CDR3 is 15 amino acids long. Germline CDR1 and CDR2: MDHEN and SYDVKM. V shed 6 bases, J shed 2 bases, and the junction held 9 bases outside the gene matches. The CDR3 sequence: CASSISAGGAYEQYF. For the CDR3, the DNA is TGTGCCAGCAGCATAAGTGCGGGGGGCGCCTACGAGCAGTACTTC.

The chain combines TRBV4-1 with TRBJ1-5; 8 bases are a match to TRBD1. Germline V lookup: CDR1 MGHRA, CDR2 YSYEKL. V shed 4 bases, J shed 1 base, and the junction held 3 bases outside the gene matches. This CDR3 spans 15 amino acids. DNA of the CDR3: TGCGCCAGCAGCCCGACAGGGGTCAGCAATCAGCCCCAGCATTTT. Translated, it gives CASSPTGVSNQPQHF.

This chain joins TRBV27 and TRBJ1-4; 7 bases are a match to TRBD1. CDR3 length equals 14 residues. Trimming at V came to 6 bases and at J to 0 bases, leaving 1 base not matched to a gene. CDR1 and CDR2 from the germline V gene are MNHEY and SMNVEV (reference sequence). CDR3 DNA: TGTGCCAGCAGGGGGACAGCAACTAATGAAAAACTGTTTTTT. Its translation is CASRGTATNEKLFF.

The rearrangement links TRBV5-1 to TRBJ2-5; no definite D call. Germline V gene lookup returns CDR1 SGHRS and CDR2 YFSETQ. This CDR3 comprises 12 residues. Trimming cost V 0 bases and J 2 bases, with 2 bases left between them. The CDR3 reads CASSLDQETQYF. CDR3 coding DNA: TGCGCCAGCAGCTTGGATCAAGAGACCCAGTACTTC.